This T cell receptor (beta chain) was obtained from a study of regulatory T cells in long-lasting Graves disease. The CDR3 length is 14 residues. The junction had 5 bases not matched to a gene; V was cut back by 6 bases and J by 6 bases. Germline CDR1 is DFQATT and CDR2 is SNEGSKA (reference sequence). Arm-PCR of CDR3 regions and iRepertoire HTBI primers were the basis on which TCR beta libraries were built. Per the study methods: The study identified 60 to 65 TRBV and about 14 TRBJ segments across samples. One entry per CDR3 protein, called by TCRdb with MiXCR from the multiplex PCR reads. Here the V and J calls rest on TCRdb's processing, not on the authors' analysis. The sample lists approximately 400,000 distinct CDR3 sequences, under 15% seen once, with around 15% in the top ten. This clonotype was counted a few times. The target antigen is unknown. Study-wide findings and caveats: Favored gene segments in persistent disease were TRBV28, TRBJ1-2 and TRBJ2-5.

Stated time point: newly diagnosed GD, antithyroid drugs for less than 3 months. The authors made the TCR library using RNA they extracted from PBMCs. These data were also filed under a second study, of T cells in Graves' hyperthyroidism and ophthalmopathy. Turning to that study: Graves' hyperthyroidism is called stable when ophthalmopathy does not progress within 18 months. Primed by the HTBI set, a first-round RT-PCR was run on the TCR CDR3.

The source of this sequence is a woman aged 30 to 39 with Graves disease. This sample comprised peripheral blood mononuclear cells (PBMCs), obtained at new diagnosis, from a patient treated with antithyroid drugs. This chain joins TRBV20-1 and TRBJ2-2; 12 positions agree with TRBD1. CDR3 in DNA: TGCAGTGCAACCGGGACAGGGGGCGCCGGGGAGCTGTTTTTT. Translated, it gives CSATGTGGAGELFF.